This TCR beta chain was profiled in a study of cytomegalovirus exposure and HLA in healthy donors. Broader study findings: Most CMV-associated TCR beta chains were later found to appear HLA-restricted.

The PCR was carried out with 60 Vbeta primers and 13 Jbeta primers. Some clones are missing from TCRdb's copy, which holds only in-frame ones; the method was immunoSEQ multiplex PCR. The sample carries some 180,000 clones, 9.5% recorded once. J was trimmed by 6 bases and V by 3 bases; bases with no gene match: 9. Germline loops: CDR1 KGHSH, CDR2 LQKENI. This CDR3 is built from 15 residues. Remarks on this clone: The antigen is unknown.

The V call is TRBV18, the J call TRBJ2-7; 9 bases are shared with TRBD1. The sequence came from a woman in her 30s in good health and CMV-seropositive. Input material: PBMCs. The CDR3 here is CASSPDGQGFFEQYF. CDR3 in DNA: TGTGCCAGCTCACCGGATGGACAGGGGTTTTTCGAGCAGTACTTC.